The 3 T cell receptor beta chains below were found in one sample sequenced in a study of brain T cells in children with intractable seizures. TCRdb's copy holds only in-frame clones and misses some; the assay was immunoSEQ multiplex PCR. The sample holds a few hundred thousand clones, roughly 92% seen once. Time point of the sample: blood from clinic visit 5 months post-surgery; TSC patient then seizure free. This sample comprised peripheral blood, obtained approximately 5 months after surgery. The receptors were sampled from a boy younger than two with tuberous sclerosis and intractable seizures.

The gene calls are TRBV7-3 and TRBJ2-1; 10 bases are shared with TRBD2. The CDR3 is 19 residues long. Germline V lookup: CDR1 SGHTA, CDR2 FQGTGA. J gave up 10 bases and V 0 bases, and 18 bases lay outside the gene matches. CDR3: CASSLTSHGGSGRAIEQFF. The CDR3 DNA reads TGTGCCAGCAGCTTAACTTCCCACGGGGGGAGCGGGAGGGCCATAGAGCAGTTCTTC. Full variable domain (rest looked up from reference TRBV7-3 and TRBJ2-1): GAGVSQTPSNKVTEKGKYVELRCDPISGHTALYWYRQSLGQGPEFLIYFQGTGAADDSGLPNDRFFAVRPEGSVSTLKIQRTERGDSAVYLCASSLTSHGGSGRAIEQFFGPGTRLTVL.

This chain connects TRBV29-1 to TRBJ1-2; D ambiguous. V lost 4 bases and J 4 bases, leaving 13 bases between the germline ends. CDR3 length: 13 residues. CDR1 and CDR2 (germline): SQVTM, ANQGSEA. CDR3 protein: CSVAREGAYGYTF. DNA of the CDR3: TGCAGCGTTGCTAGGGAGGGAGCCTATGGCTACACCTTC.

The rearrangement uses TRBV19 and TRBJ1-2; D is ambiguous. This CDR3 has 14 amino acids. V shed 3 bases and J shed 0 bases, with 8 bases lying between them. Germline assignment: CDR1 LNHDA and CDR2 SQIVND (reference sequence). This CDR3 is CASSMGGANYGYTF. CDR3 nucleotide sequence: TGTGCCAGTAGTATGGGCGGAGCTAACTATGGCTACACCTTC. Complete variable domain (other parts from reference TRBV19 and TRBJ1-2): DGGITQSPKYLFRKEGQNVTLSCEQNLNHDAMYWYRQDPGQGLRLIYYSQIVNDFQKGDIAEGYSVSREKKESFPLTVTSAQKNPTAFYLCASSMGGANYGYTFGSGTRLTVV.